One sample yielded the 9 T cell receptor beta chains listed below, sequenced in a study of blood T cells in healthy people across ages. Primers used in a second PCR of roughly 6 to 12 cycles were a sample-barcoded 5' primer and a J-beta primer mix. TCRdb reprocessed the 5' RACE reads with MiXCR, giving one entry per CDR3 protein. This sample has about 630,000 distinct CDR3 sequences, with roughly 21% found just once. The sample was blood. Receptors were obtained from a man aged 65 to 85 in good health.

The gene calls are TRBV9 and TRBJ2-4, with no clear D. This CDR3 comprises 15 residues. Germline V gives CDR1 SGDLS, CDR2 YYNGEE. Trimming left V 4 bases short and J 0 bases short, with 11 bases between. This CDR3 reads CASSTDPLAKNIQYF. The DNA of the CDR3 is TGTGCCAGCAGCACAGACCCGCTAGCCAAAAACATTCAGTACTTC. The full variable domain, completed using reference TRBV9 and TRBJ2-4, is DSGVTQTPKHLITATGQRVTLRCSPRSGDLSVYWYQQSLDQGLQFLIQYYNGEERAKGNILERFSAQQFPDLHSELNLSSLELGDSALYFCASSTDPLAKNIQYFGAGTRLSVL.

To note about this clonotype: A read error may explain this, as a much larger clone is one base away. The chain combines TRBV29-1 with TRBJ2-5, with D tentatively TRBD1 (5 bases). This CDR3 is 13 amino acids long. The germline V gene has CDR1 SQVTM and CDR2 ANQGSEA. The CDR3 region has the DNA TGCGGCGTTGGGTGGGGCCTTCAAGAGACCCAGTACTTC. Encoded protein: CGVGWGLQETQYF.

This clonotype was observed a few times. J is TRBJ2-3 and V is TRBV7-9, with 9 positions matching TRBD1. The V segment lost 11 bases and the J segment 4 bases; nucleotides outside the gene matches: 16. The germline CDR1 and CDR2 sequences are SEHNR and FQNEAQ (reference sequence). The CDR3 runs to 16 residues. This CDR3 is CAAQGAPYGPPDTQYF. For the CDR3, the DNA is TGTGCCGCACAGGGGGCTCCCTACGGTCCTCCAGATACGCAGTATTTT.

On this clonotype itself: At one end the junction does not follow the germline gene, possibly because of a read error. J is TRBJ2-5 and V is TRBV5-1; 7 nucleotides agree with TRBD2. From germline, CDR1 is SGHRS and CDR2 YFSETQ. The CDR3 sequence is 15 residues long. The CDR3: CASSLSGENQGTQYF. In nucleotides, the CDR3 is TGCGCCAGCAGCTTAAGCGGGGAAAACCAAGGGACCCAGTACTTC.

This chain joins TRBV6-6 and TRBJ1-1; the match to TRBD1 covers 7 bases. The J segment lost 2 bases and the V segment lost 6 bases, leaving 3 bases of the junction unmatched. This CDR3 region has 13 residues. Germline loops: CDR1 MNHNY, CDR2 SVGAGI (reference sequence). The CDR3 DNA is TGTGCCAGCAGCGGGACAGATAACACTGAAGCTTTCTTT. It encodes CASSGTDNTEAFF.

Note on this clonotype: A read error may account for a junction end that differs from germline. The chain uses TRBV7-7 and TRBJ1-4; D not certain. The CDR3 runs to 13 residues. The V gene's germline CDR1 is SSHAT and CDR2 FNYEAQ (reference sequence). The CDR3: CASSFGLNEKLFF. CDR3 nucleotides: TGTGCTAGCAGCTTCGGCCTTAATGAAAAACTGTTTTTT.

This clonotype was recorded only once. The genes are TRBV20-1 and TRBJ2-7; 12 bases are shared with TRBD1. The CDR3 runs to 15 residues. Germline loops: CDR1 DFQATT, CDR2 SNEGSKA (reference sequence). V lost 3 bases to trimming and J lost 6 bases; unmatched junction nucleotides: 9. The DNA of the CDR3 is TGCAGTGCTAGGCTCTCGGGACAGGGGGCCCGCGAGCAGTACTTC. Its translation is CSARLSGQGAREQYF.

The chain is built from TRBV29-1 and TRBJ2-7; the match to TRBD1 covers 7 bases. J gave up 0 bases and V 6 bases, and 2 bases lay outside the gene matches. The CDR3 has 12 residues. The germline CDR1 and CDR2 sequences are SQVTM and ANQGSEA. The CDR3 nucleotides are TGCAGCGTCCGACAGGGCTCCTACGAGCAGTACTTC. It codes for CSVRQGSYEQYF.

Details on this clonotype: A read error may produce the germline difference seen at one junction end. The gene calls are TRBV30 and TRBJ2-5; TRBD1 might be the D (5 bases). The CDR3 sequence is 12 residues long. In germline, CDR1 is GTSNPN, CDR2 SVGIG (reference sequence). The CDR3 spells CAGMSGKETQYF. The CDR3 nucleotides read TGCGCTGGAATGTCAGGGAAAGAGACCCAGTACTTC.